This T cell receptor (beta chain) stems from a study of metastatic and nonmetastatic thyroid tumors. Background on the study: The authors compared repertoires across blood and tumor or nodule tissue from malignant and benign thyroid patients.

Study processing details: It was from CDR3 differences across clinicopathological groups that a distant-metastasis classifier for papillary thyroid cancer was built. TCRdb reprocessed the PCR reads via MiXCR. For this entry, the V and J calls and clone size follow TCRdb and not the study's own pipeline. The sample lists 25,000 to 30,000 clones, around a quarter occurring once. This clone has at least ten counts. Patients were all untreated before their thyroid surgery. The ends were cut back, 0 bases at V and 8 bases at J, with 13 bases in the middle. Per the germline V gene, CDR1 is LNHNV and CDR2 is YYDKDF (reference sequence). The CDR3 loop spans 15 amino acids.

Sequenced sample: blood. The rearrangement joins TRBV15 to TRBJ1-4, with D unresolved. This sequence was found in a female donor with papillary thyroid cancer or a benign thyroid nodule (not recorded which). Some clones in this sample may be carry-over from other donors' samples. The CDR3 reads CATSRDQALREKLFF. DNA of the CDR3: TGTGCCACCAGCAGAGACCAGGCACTGCGGGAAAAACTGTTTTTT.